A selection of T cell receptor beta chains follows, all from one sample in a study of post-analysis software for immune sequencing data. TCRdb analysed the PCR reads with MiXCR anew, one entry per CDR3 protein. Of approximately 730,000 distinct CDR3 sequences in the sample, about 27% were seen once. The sample taken for sequencing was blood. These receptors were obtained from a girl aged 5-17 years with multiple sclerosis. Each CDR3 is given with its conserved first and last residue. Each record gives: CDR3 length, V gene, D gene, J gene, clone size, CDR3 DNA, CDR3 protein. D genes are given only for firm matches. Only part of the rows carry a size: once, few, many, or a class if the clone is expanded.

>15|TRBV20-1|NA|TRBJ2-3|NA
TGCAGTGCTAGAGGAGGGCACCGGGATGTTGATACGCAGTATTTT
CSARGGHRDVDTQYF
>15|TRBV5-6|TRBD1|TRBJ2-1|few
TGTGCCAGCAGCTTGGGGACAGGGGTTTACAATGAGCAGTTCTTC
CASSLGTGVYNEQFF
>15|TRBV7-2|NA|TRBJ2-1|few
TGTGCCAGCAGCCTACTAGTGGGAGGGCAGGGGGAGCAGTTCTTC
CASSLLVGGQGEQFF
>12|TRBV7-2|NA|TRBJ2-7|many
TGTGCCAGCAGCTTATTTACCTACGAGCAGTACTTC
CASSLFTYEQYF
>14|TRBV3-1|NA|TRBJ2-5|NA
TGTGCCAGCAGCCAAGTGGGGGCGAGAGAGACCCAGTACTTC
CASSQVGARETQYF
>16|TRBV6-1|NA|TRBJ1-6|NA
TGTGCCAGCAGTGAATTCGGTGGGGATTTAAGGTCACCCCTCCACTTT
CASSEFGGDLRSPLHF
>14|TRBV29-1|TRBD1|TRBJ2-3|few
TGCAGCGCCGCGGACAGGGGGCAAGCAGATACGCAGTATTTT
CSAADRGQADTQYF
>13|TRBV6-6|TRBD1|TRBJ2-7|many
TGTGCCAGCAGAGACAGGGGAAGCTACGAGCAGTACTTC
CASRDRGSYEQYF
>16|TRBV24-1|TRBD2|TRBJ2-5|NA
TGTGCCACCAGTGACCGAGTAGCGGGGGGACAAGAGACCCAGTACTTC
CATSDRVAGGQETQYF
>17|TRBV20-1|TRBD2|TRBJ2-3|NA
TGCAGTGCTAGAGATGGGACTAGCGGGGCGTTCACAGATACGCAGTATTTT
CSARDGTSGAFTDTQYF
>13|TRBV9|NA|TRBJ2-5|few
TGTGCCAGCAGCGTATCACGGGGGAAGAAGCAGTACTTC
CASSVSRGKKQYF
>14|TRBV7-9|TRBD1|TRBJ1-1|NA
TGTGCCAGCAGCCCCGACAGGGCCTGGGCTGAAGCTTTCTTT
CASSPDRAWAEAFF
>17|TRBV12-3/TRBV12-4|NA|TRBJ1-4|NA
TGTGCCAGCAGCGGGGGTGGAACGCAGGGACTTTCAGGTGAACTGTTTTTT
CASSGGGTQGLSGELFF
>15|TRBV29-1|NA|TRBJ1-1|NA
TGCAGCGTTGCGAGGCAGACGTGGTATGGCACTGAAGCTTTCTTT
CSVARQTWYGTEAFF
>18|TRBV6-5|TRBD2|TRBJ2-7|NA
TGTGCCAGCAGTTACTTCGGGACTAGCGGGAGTGGTACCCACGAGCAGTACTTC
CASSYFGTSGSGTHEQYF
>12|TRBV12-3/TRBV12-4|NA|TRBJ2-1|NA
TGTGCCACAGGACAATTGTTCAATGAGCAGTTCTTC
CATGQLFNEQFF
>15|TRBV4-3|NA|TRBJ2-7|NA
TGCGCCAGCAGCCAGGGGGGACCGACAAACTACGAGCAGTACTTC
CASSQGGPTNYEQYF
>10|TRBV20-1|NA|TRBJ1-1|NA
TGCAGTGCTAGGGGCCTAGAAGCTTTCTTT
CSARGLEAFF
>15|TRBV11-2|NA|TRBJ2-3|few
TGTGCCAGCAGCTTACGGCTAGTTGTCACAGATACGCAGTATTTT
CASSLRLVVTDTQYF
>13|TRBV10-2|NA|TRBJ1-5|few
TGCGCCAGCAGTGAGGTAGGGACTCAGCCCCAGCATTTT
CASSEVGTQPQHF
>13|TRBV28|NA|TRBJ2-7|few
TGTGCCAGCAGTGTAGTCAGGGTGGGCGAGCAGTACTTC
CASSVVRVGEQYF
>14|TRBV4-3|NA|TRBJ1-2|NA
TGCGCCAGCAGCCAATCACGGGGACTCCCCGGCTACACCTTC
CASSQSRGLPGYTF
>14|TRBV10-3|NA|TRBJ1-2|NA
TGTGCCATCAGTGAGTCAACAGCTAACTATGGCTACACCTTC
CAISESTANYGYTF
>15|TRBV6-5|TRBD1|TRBJ1-2|NA
TGTGCCAGCAGTAACGCCGGACAGGGGGGCGGTGGCTACACCTTC
CASSNAGQGGGGYTF
>15|TRBV7-9|NA|TRBJ1-4|NA
TGTGCCAGCAGCCCCCAGGGAGGGTCCCATGAAAAACTGTTTTTT
CASSPQGGSHEKLFF
>15|TRBV27|NA|TRBJ2-6|many
TGTGCCAGCAGCTTGAGTGCCTCTGGGGCCAACGTCCTGACTTTC
CASSLSASGANVLTF
>15|TRBV5-5|NA|TRBJ1-1|few
TGTGCCAGCAGTCCGACAGATGTATACAACACTGAAGCTTTCTTT
CASSPTDVYNTEAFF
>11|TRBV2|NA|TRBJ2-1|NA
TGTGCCAGCAGACGCGGGGAGCCCCAGTTCTTC
CASRRGEPQFF
>14|TRBV28|NA|TRBJ2-7|few
TGTGCCAGCAGTTCCCCCCAGGGAATGGGCGAGCAGTACTTC
CASSSPQGMGEQYF
>15|TRBV7-2|TRBD1|TRBJ1-2|NA
TGTGCCAGCAGCTCGCTTCGACAGGGCAACTATGGCTACACCTTC
CASSSLRQGNYGYTF
>16|TRBV7-2|NA|TRBJ1-6|many
TGTGCCAGCAGCTTAGCTTCGACCGTATATAATTCACCCCTCCACTTT
CASSLASTVYNSPLHF
>14|TRBV12-3/TRBV12-4|NA|TRBJ2-3|few
TGTGCCAGCAGGGGGAACAGCTGGGCAGATACGCAGTATTTT
CASRGNSWADTQYF
>15|TRBV29-1|NA|TRBJ2-3|NA
TGCAGCGTTGAGGGAAGCGGGACACGTGCAGATACGCAGTATTTT
CSVEGSGTRADTQYF
>16|TRBV4-1|NA|TRBJ1-4|NA
TGCGCCAGCAGCCTGACCGGGGGGGGAAAAAATGAAAAACTGTTTTTT
CASSLTGGGKNEKLFF
>15|TRBV2|NA|TRBJ1-2|few
TGTGCCAGCATCGAAGAGACAGGCCTCACCTATGGCTACACCTTC
CASIEETGLTYGYTF
>15|TRBV10-3|TRBD1|TRBJ2-2|NA
TGTGCCATCAGCCCGGGACAGGGGAGCACCGGGGAGCTGTTTTTT
CAISPGQGSTGELFF
>15|TRBV20-1|TRBD2|TRBJ2-3|NA
TGCAGTGCAGGGACTAGCGGGAGGGCCACAGATACGCAGTATTTT
CSAGTSGRATDTQYF